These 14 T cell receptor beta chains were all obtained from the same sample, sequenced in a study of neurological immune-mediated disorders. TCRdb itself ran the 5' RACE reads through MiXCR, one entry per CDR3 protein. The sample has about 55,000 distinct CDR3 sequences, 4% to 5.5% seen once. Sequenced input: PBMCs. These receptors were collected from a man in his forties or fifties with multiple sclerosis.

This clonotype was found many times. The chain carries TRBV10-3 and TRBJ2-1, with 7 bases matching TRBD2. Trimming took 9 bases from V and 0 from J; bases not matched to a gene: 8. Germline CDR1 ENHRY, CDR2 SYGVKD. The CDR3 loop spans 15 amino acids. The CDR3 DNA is TGTGCCATATTAGACAGCGGGGCCTCCTACAATGAGCAGTTCTTC. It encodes CAILDSGASYNEQFF.

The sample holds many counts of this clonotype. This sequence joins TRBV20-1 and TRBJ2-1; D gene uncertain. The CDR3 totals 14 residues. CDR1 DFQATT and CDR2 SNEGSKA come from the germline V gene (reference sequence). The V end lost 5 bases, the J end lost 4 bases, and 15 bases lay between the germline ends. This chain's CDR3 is CSAVRPGRYNEQFF. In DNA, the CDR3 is TGCAGTGCTGTTCGCCCCGGGCGATACAATGAGCAGTTCTTC.

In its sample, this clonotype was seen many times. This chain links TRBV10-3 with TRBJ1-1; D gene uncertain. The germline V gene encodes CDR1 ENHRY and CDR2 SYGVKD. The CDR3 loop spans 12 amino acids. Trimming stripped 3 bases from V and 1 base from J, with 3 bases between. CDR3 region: CAISEKNTEAFF. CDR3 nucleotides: TGTGCCATCAGTGAAAAGAACACTGAAGCTTTCTTT.

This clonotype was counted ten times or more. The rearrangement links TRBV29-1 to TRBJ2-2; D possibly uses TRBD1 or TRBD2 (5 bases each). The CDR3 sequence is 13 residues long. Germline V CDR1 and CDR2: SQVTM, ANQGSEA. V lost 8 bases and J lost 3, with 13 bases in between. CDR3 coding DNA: TGCAGCTCACGGGGCGCCGACACCGGGGAGCTGTTTTTT. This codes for CSSRGADTGELFF.

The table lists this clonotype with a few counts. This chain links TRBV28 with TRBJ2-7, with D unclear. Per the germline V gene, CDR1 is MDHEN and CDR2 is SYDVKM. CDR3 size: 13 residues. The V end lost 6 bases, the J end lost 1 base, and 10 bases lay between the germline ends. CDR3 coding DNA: TGTGCCAGCAGCCCCAGACATTCCTACGAGCAGTACTTC. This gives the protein CASSPRHSYEQYF.

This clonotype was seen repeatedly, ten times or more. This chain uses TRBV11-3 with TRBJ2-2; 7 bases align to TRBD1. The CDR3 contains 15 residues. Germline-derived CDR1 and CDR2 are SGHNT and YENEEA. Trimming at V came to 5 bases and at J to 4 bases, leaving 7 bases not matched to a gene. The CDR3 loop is CASSHTGTVTGELFF. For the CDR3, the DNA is TGTGCCAGCAGCCACACCGGGACAGTCACCGGGGAGCTGTTTTTT. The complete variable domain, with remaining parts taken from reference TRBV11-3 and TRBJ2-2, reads EAGVVQSPRYKIIEKKQPVAFWCNPISGHNTLYWYLQNLGQGPELLIRYENEEAVDDSQLPKDRFSAERLKGVDSTLKIQPAELGDSAVYLCASSHTGTVTGELFFGEGSRLTVL.

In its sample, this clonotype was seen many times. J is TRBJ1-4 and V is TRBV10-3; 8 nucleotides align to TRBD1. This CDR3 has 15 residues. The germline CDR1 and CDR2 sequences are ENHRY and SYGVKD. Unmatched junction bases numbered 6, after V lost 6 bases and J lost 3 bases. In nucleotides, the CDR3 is TGTGCCATCAGCCAGGACAGGGTTTCTAATGAAAAACTGTTTTTT. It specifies CAISQDRVSNEKLFF.

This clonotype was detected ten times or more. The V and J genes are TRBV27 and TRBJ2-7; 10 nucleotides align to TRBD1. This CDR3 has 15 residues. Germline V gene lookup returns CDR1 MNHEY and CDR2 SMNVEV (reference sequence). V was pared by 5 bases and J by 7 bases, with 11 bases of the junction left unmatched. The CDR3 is CASSTPGQGTGEQYF. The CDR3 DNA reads TGTGCCAGCAGTACGCCGGGACAGGGGACTGGAGAGCAGTACTTC.

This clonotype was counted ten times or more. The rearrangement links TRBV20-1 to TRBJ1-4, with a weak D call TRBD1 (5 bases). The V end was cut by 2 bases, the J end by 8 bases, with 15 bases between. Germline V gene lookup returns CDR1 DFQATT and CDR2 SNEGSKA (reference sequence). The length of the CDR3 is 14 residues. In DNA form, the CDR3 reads TGCAGTGCTAGACCAGACAGAAGATCGGAAAAACTGTTTTTT. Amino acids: CSARPDRRSEKLFF.

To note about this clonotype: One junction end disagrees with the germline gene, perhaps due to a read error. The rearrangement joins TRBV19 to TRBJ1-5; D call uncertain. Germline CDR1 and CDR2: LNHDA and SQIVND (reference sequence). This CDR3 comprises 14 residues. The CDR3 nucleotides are TGTGCCAGTAGTATCGGCGGTAGCAATCAGCCCCAGAATTTT. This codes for CASSIGGSNQPQNF.

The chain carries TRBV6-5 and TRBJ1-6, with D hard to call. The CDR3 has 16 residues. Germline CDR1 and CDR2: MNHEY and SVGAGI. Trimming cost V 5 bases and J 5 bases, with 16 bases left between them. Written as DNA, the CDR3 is TGTGCCAGCAGTAGGGCCATGGGCGGTGATAATTCACCCCTCCACTTT. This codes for CASSRAMGGDNSPLHF.

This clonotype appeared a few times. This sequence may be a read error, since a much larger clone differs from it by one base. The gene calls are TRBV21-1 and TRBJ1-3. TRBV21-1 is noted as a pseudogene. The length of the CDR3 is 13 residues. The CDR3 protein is CASGPKSGNTIYF. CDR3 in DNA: TGTGCCAGCGGTCCGAAATCTGGAAACACCATATATTTT.

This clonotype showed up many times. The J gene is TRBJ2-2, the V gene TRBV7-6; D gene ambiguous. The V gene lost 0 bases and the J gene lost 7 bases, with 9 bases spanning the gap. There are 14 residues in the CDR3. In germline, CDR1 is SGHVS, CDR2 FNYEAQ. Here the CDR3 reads CASSLAQRLGELFF. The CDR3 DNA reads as TGTGCCAGCAGCTTAGCGCAGCGTCTCGGGGAGCTGTTTTTT.

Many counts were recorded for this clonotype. Here the CDR3 reads CASKKPNTEAFF. The CDR3 DNA reads as TGTGCCAGCAAAAAGCCGAACACTGAAGCTTTCTTT. The chain has TRBV3-1 and TRBJ1-1; D gene uncertain. This CDR3 comprises 12 residues. The germline V gene encodes CDR1 LGHDT and CDR2 YNNKEL (reference sequence). Trimming removed 7 bases from V and 1 base from J, with 7 bases in between.